The T cell receptor beta chain described here comes from a study of blood T cell repertoires in COVID-19. On the study more broadly: COVID-19 samples collected from the United States, Italy and Spain covered acute and convalescent phases. The analysed material was cDNA or gDNA that came from T cells, B-cell-depleted T cells, or PBMCs.

Participants' reported clinical history set cohort assignment. Germline assignment: CDR1 MNHEY and CDR2 SVGEGT. The CDR3 is made up of 13 amino acids. V shed 4 bases and J shed 7 bases, with 13 bases lying between them. In the study's own analysis: Estimated nucleated cell counts came from reference gene primer amplification. Assay used: immunoSEQ multiplex PCR; TCRdb lists only in-frame clones, some missing. From that table come the V and J calls and clone size; the DNA was used to work out D and trimming. There are 200,000 to 300,000 clones in the sample; 88% occur only once, and about 1.2% lies in the top ten.

This TCR came from a woman aged 35 to 49 with acute COVID-19. V usage is TRBV6-2 or TRBV6-3 and J usage is TRBJ1-2; no clear D gene. Sequenced input: PBMCs or T cells enriched from blood (not recorded which). In DNA form, the CDR3 reads TGTGCCAGCAGTTCGGAGGGCGTCGGTGGCTACACCTTC. This gives the protein CASSSEGVGGYTF.